These 5 T cell receptor beta chains originate from one sample sequenced in a study of shared clonotypes between healthy human individuals. The protocol was immunoSEQ multiplex PCR, while the TCRdb copy is restricted to in-frame clones and leaves out a portion. The sample has under 600,000 clones, about 96% seen once. Input material: naive CD4+ T cells sorted from blood. Subset given: CD45RA+ positively selected. These receptors came from a woman between 25 and 40 years old in good health.

The chain links TRBV20-1 to TRBJ2-7, with D perhaps TRBD1 (6 bases). This CDR3 has 11 amino acids. The germline V gene encodes CDR1 DFQATT and CDR2 SNEGSKA (reference sequence). Trimming shortened V by 5 bases and J by 4 bases, and 9 bases separated the two germline ends. CDR3 loop: CSARQVYEQYF. The CDR3 DNA reads as TGCAGTGCTCGACAGGTTTACGAGCAGTACTTC.

The V and J genes are TRBV28 and TRBJ1-2; D remains ambiguous. This CDR3 spans 13 amino acids. The V gene lost 5 bases and the J gene lost 8 bases, with 15 bases spanning the gap. Germline V CDR1 and CDR2: MDHEN, SYDVKM. The CDR3 nucleotides are TGTGCCAGCAGTCTTTTGTTGGGTAGAGGCTACACCTTC. Translating it yields CASSLLLGRGYTF.

The J gene is TRBJ2-3, the V gene TRBV12-5, with D possibly being TRBD1 (6 bases). Per the germline V gene, CDR1 is LGHNT and CDR2 is FRNRAP. V was trimmed by 5 bases and J by 2 bases, leaving 14 bases between them. The CDR3 covers 15 residues. As DNA, the CDR3 is TGTGCTAGTGGTCCCGACAGGACCACCACAGATACGCAGTATTTT. This encodes CASGPDRTTTDTQYF.

This chain connects TRBV30 to TRBJ2-1; D gene unclear. The germline V and J ends were trimmed by 1 base and 6 bases, with 4 bases remaining between them. Germline lookup yields CDR1 GTSNPN and CDR2 SVGIG (reference sequence). The CDR3 is 11 residues long. The CDR3 DNA reads TGTGCCTGGAGTGCCCCCAATGAGCAGTTCTTC. Protein: CAWSAPNEQFF.

V gene TRBV6-5 combines with J gene TRBJ1-5; perhaps TRBD1 as D (5 bases). This CDR3 region has 15 residues. V lost 6 bases to trimming and J lost 0 bases, with 12 bases between them. The germline CDR1 and CDR2 sequences are MNHEY and SVGAGI. CDR3 coding DNA: TGTGCCAGCAGACCATACAGGTATAGCAATCAGCCCCAGCATTTT. This encodes CASRPYRYSNQPQHF.